One sample yielded the 20 T cell receptor beta chains listed below, sequenced in a study of shared clonotypes between healthy human individuals. Sequencing used immunoSEQ multiplex PCR; TCRdb keeps in-frame clones, though not all of them. The table includes 600,000 to 700,000 clones, roughly 73% detected once. Sequenced input: memory CD4+ T cells sorted from blood. This sample's subset: CD45RA-negative fraction. The receptors were gathered from a woman aged 25 to 39 in good health.

V is TRBV23-1 and J is TRBJ1-5, with D tentatively TRBD1 (5 bases). TRBV23-1 is reported as an ORF; its role is uncertain. The CDR3 runs 16 residues. The V end lost 2 bases, the J end lost 2 bases, and 13 bases lay between the germline ends. CDR3 protein: CASSQGGGDGNQPQHF. CDR3 bases: TGCGCCAGCAGTCAAGGGGGAGGGGACGGCAATCAGCCCCAGCATTTT.

This clone was detected a few times. Other DNA sequences in this specimen translate into the identical CDR3. V usage is TRBV2 and J usage is TRBJ1-3; D gene unclear. CDR1 SNHLY and CDR2 FYNNEI come from the germline V gene. This CDR3 has 14 amino acids. The V and J ends lost 4 bases and 0 bases respectively, with 7 bases between them. The CDR3 sequence: CASSGAGSGNTIYF. As DNA, the CDR3 is TGTGCCAGCAGTGGGGCGGGCTCTGGAAACACCATATATTTT.

This clone was counted between two and nine times. The V and J genes are TRBV2 and TRBJ1-1; D gene uncertain. The V gene's germline CDR1 is SNHLY and CDR2 FYNNEI. V dropped 7 bases and J dropped 0 bases, with 6 bases sitting between them. The CDR3 has 12 amino acids. The chain's CDR3 is CASNVVNTEAFF. CDR3 DNA sequence: TGTGCCAGCAACGTGGTGAACACTGAAGCTTTCTTT.

About this clone: A much larger clone differs from this one at a single base, so this may be a read error. The rearrangement uses TRBV7-9 and TRBJ1-3; D gene ambiguous. V was cut by 3 bases and J by 0 bases, with 0 bases left in between. Germline values: CDR1 SEHNR, CDR2 FQNEAQ (reference sequence). The CDR3 contains 12 residues. CDR3 in DNA: TGTGCCAGCAGCTTCTCTGGAAACACCATATATTTT. This encodes CASSFSGNTIYF.

The rearrangement joins TRBV5-1 to TRBJ2-5; 9 bases line up with TRBD1. The length of the CDR3 is 14 residues. Per germline, CDR1 SGHRS and CDR2 YFSETQ. J lost 4 bases, V lost 4 bases, and 5 bases had no gene match. CDR3 sequence: CASSGGTGRETQYF. CDR3 nucleotide sequence: TGCGCCAGCAGCGGAGGGACAGGGCGAGAGACCCAGTACTTC.

V gene TRBV7-9 combines with J gene TRBJ2-7; D is undetermined. Germline V gene data show CDR1 as SEHNR and CDR2 as FQNEAQ (reference sequence). The CDR3 contains 14 residues. Trimming stripped 1 base from V and 2 bases from J, with 9 bases between. CDR3 nucleotides: TGTGCCAGCAGCTTAGGCACGAGTACCTACGAGCAGTACTTC. This codes for CASSLGTSTYEQYF.

V is TRBV5-1 and J is TRBJ1-6; the match to TRBD1 covers 9 bases. CDR3 size: 16 residues. With V trimmed by 0 bases and J by 8 bases, 6 bases remained unmatched. The germline gives CDR1 SGHRS, CDR2 YFSETQ. The CDR3 nucleotides are TGCGCCAGCAGCTTGGCCGAAGGACAGGGGTATTCACCCCTCCACTTT. This codes for CASSLAEGQGYSPLHF.

The chain joins TRBV28 to TRBJ1-1; D perhaps matches TRBD1 (5 bases). The CDR3 has 14 residues. Trimming removed 5 bases at V and 8 bases at J, with 18 bases between. Germline V gene sequence: CDR1 MDHEN, CDR2 SYDVKM. The CDR3 bases are TGTGCCAGCAGTGTTCAGAAGGGGACCCGAGAAGCTTTCTTT. Translating gives CASSVQKGTREAFF.

Details on this clone: This sequence may be a read error, since a much larger clone differs from it by one base. The chain links TRBV4-2 to TRBJ1-3; 7 bases are shared with TRBD1. This CDR3 comprises 14 residues. V gave up 5 bases and J gave up 1 base; unmatched junction bases: 2. CDR1 and CDR2 (germline): LGHNA, YNFKEQ. The CDR3 sequence: CASSATGSGNTIYF. CDR3 nucleotide sequence: TGTGCCAGCAGCGCGACAGGGTCTGGAAACACCATATATTTT.

This clone was counted between two and nine times. The genes are TRBV28 and TRBJ1-1; D gene unclear. Per germline, CDR1 MDHEN and CDR2 SYDVKM. The ends were cut back, 10 bases at V and 10 bases at J, with 19 bases in the middle. The CDR3 is 12 amino acids. CDR3 nucleotides: TGTGCCACCGTGGAGGAACCAGTCGGAGCTTTCTTT. Residues: CATVEEPVGAFF.

This clone was seen a few times. This chain joins TRBV19 and TRBJ1-1; D unresolved. Trimming left V 7 bases short and J 3 bases short, with 6 bases between. Germline V gene lookup returns CDR1 LNHDA and CDR2 SQIVND (reference sequence). The CDR3 length is 11 residues. CDR3 sequence reads: CASIEDTEAFF. The CDR3, as DNA: TGTGCCAGTATTGAGGACACTGAAGCTTTCTTT.

This clone has just a few counts. The chain combines TRBV4-2 with TRBJ1-1; 7 nucleotides agree with TRBD1. V lost 3 bases, J lost 11 bases, and 15 bases stayed unmatched. Germline CDR1 reads LGHNA; CDR2 reads YNFKEQ. The CDR3 totals 15 residues. The CDR3 nucleotides are TGTGCCAGCAGCCACCCACAGGGGCAGAGAATGGGGGCTTTCTTT. This codes for CASSHPQGQRMGAFF.

The chain is built from TRBV7-2 and TRBJ2-7; D is possibly TRBD1 or TRBD2 (6 bases each). The V gene's germline CDR1 is SGHTA and CDR2 FQGNSA. Trimming stripped 0 bases from V and 2 bases from J, with 14 bases between. This CDR3 contains 16 residues. CDR3 sequence reads: CASSLALGGSAYEQYF. In DNA, the CDR3 is TGTGCCAGCAGCTTAGCGCTAGGGGGGAGCGCCTACGAGCAGTACTTC.

The chain uses TRBV5-8 and TRBJ2-7; 9 positions match TRBD2. Germline CDR1 reads SGHTS; CDR2 reads YDEGEE. Trimming at V came to 1 base and at J to 4 bases, leaving 3 bases not matched to a gene. The CDR3 is 14 amino acids. CDR3 region: CASSLRLAGYEQYF. CDR3 nucleotides: TGTGCCAGCAGCTTGCGGCTAGCGGGATACGAGCAGTACTTC.

This clone was recorded only once. The V and J genes are TRBV28 and TRBJ1-2, with a possible D match to TRBD1 (6 bases). Trimming took off 7 bases at V and 1 base at J, with 19 bases between the two ends. CDR1 MDHEN and CDR2 SYDVKM come from the germline V gene. This CDR3 comprises 16 residues. CDR3 in DNA: TGTGCCAGCAACTCGAGGGGGAGGACCTATAACTATGGCTACACCTTC. This sequence encodes CASNSRGRTYNYGYTF.

The chain links TRBV5-1 to TRBJ1-1; 9 positions agree with TRBD1. CDR3 length: 15 residues. V trimming: 4 bases; J trimming: 2 bases; junction bases outside the gene matches: 6. Germline CDR1 and CDR2: SGHRS and YFSETQ. CDR3 in amino acids: CASSVDRGGNTEAFF. The DNA for the CDR3 is TGCGCCAGCAGCGTGGACAGGGGTGGTAACACTGAAGCTTTCTTT.

This chain joins TRBV18 and TRBJ2-1; either TRBD1 or TRBD2 may supply D (5 bases each). The CDR3 consists of 12 residues. The germline V gene has CDR1 KGHSH and CDR2 LQKENI. With 1 base removed from V and 8 bases from J, the gap between germline ends came to 6 bases. The CDR3 DNA reads as TGTGCCAGCTCACCACGAGGGGATGAGCAGTTCTTC. This encodes CASSPRGDEQFF.

This chain connects TRBV4-2 to TRBJ1-2; perhaps TRBD1 as D (6 bases). The V end lost 0 bases, the J end lost 4 bases, and 12 bases lay between the germline ends. The CDR3 sequence is 15 residues long. Germline V lookup: CDR1 LGHNA, CDR2 YNFKEQ. The CDR3 DNA sequence: TGTGCCAGCAGCCAAGACCCAGGGGCCCCCTATGGCTACACCTTC. This encodes CASSQDPGAPYGYTF.

This chain links TRBV9 with TRBJ2-3; D is possibly TRBD1 or TRBD2 (5 bases each). Looked up from germline, CDR1 is SGDLS and CDR2 is YYNGEE. The CDR3 has 14 amino acids. Trimming pared 0 bases from V and 4 bases from J, leaving 9 bases between. As DNA, the CDR3 is TGTGCCAGCAGCGTAGGAGGGGCGGCAGATACGCAGTATTTT. As protein: CASSVGGAADTQYF. The variable domain in full, with the rest retrieved from reference TRBV9 and TRBJ2-3, is DSGVTQTPKHLITATGQRVTLRCSPRSGDLSVYWYQQSLDQGLQFLIQYYNGEERAKGNILERFSAQQFPDLHSELNLSSLELGDSALYFCASSVGGAADTQYFGPGTRLTVL.

The rearrangement uses TRBV11-3 and TRBJ2-7; the D is unclear. CDR3 size: 11 residues. The germline gives CDR1 SGHNT, CDR2 YENEEA. V lost 3 bases and J 2 bases, leaving 2 bases between the germline ends. The CDR3 DNA follows: TGTGCCAGCAGCTTGGCCTACGAGCAGTACTTC. It encodes CASSLAYEQYF.